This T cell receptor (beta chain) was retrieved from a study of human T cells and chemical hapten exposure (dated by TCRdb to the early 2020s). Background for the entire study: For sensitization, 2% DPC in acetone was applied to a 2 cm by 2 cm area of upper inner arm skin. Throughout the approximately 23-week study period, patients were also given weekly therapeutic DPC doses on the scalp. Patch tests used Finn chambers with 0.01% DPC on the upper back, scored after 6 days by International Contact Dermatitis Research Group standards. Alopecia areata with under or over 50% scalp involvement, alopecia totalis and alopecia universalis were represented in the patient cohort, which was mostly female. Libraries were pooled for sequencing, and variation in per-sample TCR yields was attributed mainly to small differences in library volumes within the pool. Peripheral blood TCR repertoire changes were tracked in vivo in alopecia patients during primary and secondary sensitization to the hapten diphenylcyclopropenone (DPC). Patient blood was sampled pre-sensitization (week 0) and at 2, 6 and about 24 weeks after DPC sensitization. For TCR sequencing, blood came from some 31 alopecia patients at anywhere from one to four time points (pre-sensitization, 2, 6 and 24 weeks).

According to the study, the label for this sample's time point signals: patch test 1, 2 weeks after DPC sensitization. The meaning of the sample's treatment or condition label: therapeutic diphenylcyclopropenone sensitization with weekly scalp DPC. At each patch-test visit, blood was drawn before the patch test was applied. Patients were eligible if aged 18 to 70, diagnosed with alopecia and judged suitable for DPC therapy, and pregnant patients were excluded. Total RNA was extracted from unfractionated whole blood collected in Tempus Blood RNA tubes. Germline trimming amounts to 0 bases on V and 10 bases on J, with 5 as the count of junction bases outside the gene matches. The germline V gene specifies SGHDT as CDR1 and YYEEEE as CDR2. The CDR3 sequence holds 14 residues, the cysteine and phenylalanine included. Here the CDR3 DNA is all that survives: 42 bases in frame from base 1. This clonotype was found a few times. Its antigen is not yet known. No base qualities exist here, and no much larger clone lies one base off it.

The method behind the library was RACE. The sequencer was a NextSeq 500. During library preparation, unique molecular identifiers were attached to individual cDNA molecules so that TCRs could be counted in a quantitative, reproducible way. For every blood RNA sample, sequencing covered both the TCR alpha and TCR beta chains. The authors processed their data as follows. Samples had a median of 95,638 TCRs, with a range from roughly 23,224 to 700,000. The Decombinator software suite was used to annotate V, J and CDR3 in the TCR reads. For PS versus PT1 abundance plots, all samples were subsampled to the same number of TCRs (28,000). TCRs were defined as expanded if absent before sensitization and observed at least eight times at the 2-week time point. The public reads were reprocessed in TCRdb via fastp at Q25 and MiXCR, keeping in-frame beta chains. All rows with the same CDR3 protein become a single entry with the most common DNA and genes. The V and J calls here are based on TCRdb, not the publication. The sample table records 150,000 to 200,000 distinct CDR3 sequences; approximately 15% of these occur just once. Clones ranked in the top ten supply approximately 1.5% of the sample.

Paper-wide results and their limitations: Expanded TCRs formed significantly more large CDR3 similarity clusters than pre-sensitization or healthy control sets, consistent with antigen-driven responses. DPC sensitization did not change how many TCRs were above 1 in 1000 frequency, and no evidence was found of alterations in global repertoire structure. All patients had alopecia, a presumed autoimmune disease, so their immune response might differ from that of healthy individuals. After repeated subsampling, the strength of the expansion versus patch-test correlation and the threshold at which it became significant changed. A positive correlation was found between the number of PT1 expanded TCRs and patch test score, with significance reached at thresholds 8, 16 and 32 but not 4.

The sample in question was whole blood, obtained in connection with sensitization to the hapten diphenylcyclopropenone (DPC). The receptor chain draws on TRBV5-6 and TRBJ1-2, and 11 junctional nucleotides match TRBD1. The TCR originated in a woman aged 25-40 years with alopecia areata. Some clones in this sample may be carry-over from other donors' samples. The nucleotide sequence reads TGTGCCAGCAGCTTGGCGGGACAGGGGGAGATCTACACCTTC. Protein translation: CASSLAGQGEIYTF. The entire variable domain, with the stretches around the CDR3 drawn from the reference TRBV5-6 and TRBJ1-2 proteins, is DAGVTQSPTHLIKTRGQQVTLRCSPKSGHDTVSWYQQALGQGPQFIFQYYEEEERQRGNFPDRFSGHQFPNYSSELNVNALLLGDSALYLCASSLAGQGEIYTFGSGTRLTVV.